Shown below are 17 T cell receptor beta chains from a single sample sequenced in a study of T cell responses to AZD1222 COVID-19 vaccine. Data came from immunoSEQ multiplex PCR; TCRdb stores just in-frame clones and leaves some out. The repertoire holds 150,000 or so clones, with 70% to 90% as singletons. The specimen was peripheral blood, collected after recovery from COVID-19. These receptors all stem from an adult who had recovered from COVID-19.

The rearrangement links TRBV7-2 to TRBJ2-1; D remains ambiguous. CDR3 length equals 15 residues. Trimming stripped 2 bases from V and 4 bases from J, with 12 bases between. CDR1 and CDR2 (germline): SGHTA, FQGNSA. The CDR3 DNA is TGTGCCAGCAGCTTAATTCAAGCGCTATACAATGAGCAGTTCTTC. Protein sequence: CASSLIQALYNEQFF.

This chain's CDR3 is CASSSQGTGNTIYF. DNA of the CDR3: TGTGCCAGCAGCTCCCAGGGTACTGGAAACACCATATATTTT. The chain employs TRBV7-9 and TRBJ1-3, with D perhaps TRBD1 (5 bases). Germline assignment: CDR1 SEHNR and CDR2 FQNEAQ (reference sequence). The CDR3 runs to 14 residues. Trimming took 4 bases from V and 2 from J, leaving 9 bases between them.

The V and J genes are TRBV2 and TRBJ1-5, with D possibly TRBD1 on 6 matching bases. Germline-derived CDR1 and CDR2 are SNHLY and FYNNEI. This CDR3 has 14 amino acids. V gave up 6 bases and J gave up 0 bases, with 9 bases separating them. CDR3 DNA: TGTGCCAGCAGAGAACAGGGTAGCAATCAGCCCCAGCATTTT. The encoded protein is CASREQGSNQPQHF.

The V call is TRBV7-2, the J call TRBJ2-3, with 8 bases lining up with TRBD1. V trimming: 4 bases; J trimming: 5 bases; junction bases outside the gene matches: 5. This CDR3 contains 14 residues. Looked up from germline, CDR1 is SGHTA and CDR2 is FQGNSA. CDR3 coding DNA: TGTGCCAGCAGCTCGGACAGGGCTTTAGATACGCAGTATTTT. This codes for CASSSDRALDTQYF.

The chain is built from TRBV3-1 (or the pseudogene TRBV3-2) and TRBJ2-5; D unresolved. CDR1 is LGHDT, CDR2 YNNKEL, per germline (reference sequence). There are 17 residues in the CDR3. Deletions cut 4 bases from V and 2 bases from J, with 20 bases between. The CDR3 coding sequence is TGTGCCAGCAGCCGGCGGTGGTCTGCGGTTGCACAAGAGACCCAGTACTTC. As protein: CASSRRWSAVAQETQYF.

The chain couples TRBV6-5 to TRBJ1-1; 8 bases agree with TRBD1. The CDR3 sequence is 16 residues long. Germline V CDR1 and CDR2: MNHEY, SVGAGI. J was trimmed by 4 bases and V by 0 bases; bases with no gene match: 7. The CDR3 DNA is TGTGCCAGCAGTTACTCCCGGACAGGGCCCGGCACTGAAGCTTTCTTT. Protein sequence: CASSYSRTGPGTEAFF.

This sequence joins TRBV7-8 and TRBJ1-1; TRBD1 is a possible D gene (6 bases). Germline-derived CDR1 and CDR2 are SGHVS and FQNEAQ. This CDR3 has 15 residues. The germline V and J ends were trimmed by 3 bases and 2 bases, with 13 bases remaining between them. CDR3 sequence reads: CASSFLGTSNTEAFF. The CDR3 region has the DNA TGTGCCAGCAGCTTCTTAGGGACATCCAACACTGAAGCTTTCTTT.

V gene TRBV28 combines with J gene TRBJ2-2, with D uncertain. Germline V gives CDR1 MDHEN, CDR2 SYDVKM. The V and J ends lost 6 bases and 6 bases respectively, with 14 bases between them. This CDR3 contains 14 residues. The CDR3 bases are TGTGCCAGCAGCCTTGGGTTAGAACCCGGGGAGCTGTTTTTT. The encoded protein is CASSLGLEPGELFF.

The V gene is TRBV29-1, the J gene TRBJ2-5, with 11 bases identical to TRBD1. The CDR3 length is 15 residues. Trimming took 6 bases from V and 1 from J; bases not matched to a gene: 7. Germline-derived CDR1 and CDR2 are SQVTM and ANQGSEA. The CDR3 region has the DNA TGCAGCGTCGTTCCGGGACAGGGGGTCCAAGAGACCCAGTACTTC. Its protein is CSVVPGQGVQETQYF.

The chain couples TRBV18 to TRBJ2-7; 7 bases agree with TRBD2. Germline V gene sequence: CDR1 KGHSH, CDR2 LQKENI. Trimming took 2 bases from V and 5 from J; bases not matched to a gene: 3. CDR3 length: 13 amino acids. The CDR3 region is CASSPGTTDEQYF. CDR3 nucleotide sequence: TGTGCCAGCTCACCAGGGACTACGGACGAGCAGTACTTC.

The gene calls are TRBV6-6 and TRBJ2-2; TRBD2 agrees at 7 bases. Germline V lookup: CDR1 MNHNY, CDR2 SVGAGI (reference sequence). The junction had 6 bases not matched to a gene; V was cut back by 2 bases and J by 6 bases. The CDR3 runs 15 residues. The CDR3 loop reads CASSYRGRGAGELFF. The DNA for the CDR3 is TGTGCCAGCAGTTACCGCGGGAGAGGGGCCGGGGAGCTGTTTTTT.

This chain joins TRBV2 and TRBJ2-7; D gene unclear. There are 13 residues in the CDR3. Germline V gene data show CDR1 as SNHLY and CDR2 as FYNNEI. Trimming removed 4 bases from V and 5 bases from J, with 12 bases in between. Here the CDR3 reads CASSVSVNNEQYF. Written as DNA, the CDR3 is TGTGCCAGCAGTGTCTCGGTGAATAACGAGCAGTACTTC.

V gene TRBV19 combines with J gene TRBJ1-2; D is undetermined. V lost 4 bases and J 2 bases, leaving 11 bases between the germline ends. This CDR3 has 14 residues. Germline V gene lookup returns CDR1 LNHDA and CDR2 SQIVND (reference sequence). DNA of the CDR3: TGTGCCAGTAGTACTCCTCGGGAGAACTATGGCTACACCTTC. Its protein product is CASSTPRENYGYTF. Filled out from reference TRBV19 and TRBJ1-2, the complete variable domain reads DGGITQSPKYLFRKEGQNVTLSCEQNLNHDAMYWYRQDPGQGLRLIYYSQIVNDFQKGDIAEGYSVSREKKESFPLTVTSAQKNPTAFYLCASSTPRENYGYTFGSGTRLTVV.

CDR3 in DNA: TGTGCCAGCTCACCACCCGGGACAGGGGGCCGAGCCGGCAATGAGCAGTTCTTC. Encoded protein: CASSPPGTGGRAGNEQFF. This chain connects TRBV18 to TRBJ2-1; 12 nucleotides align to TRBD1. The length of the CDR3 is 18 residues. In germline, CDR1 is KGHSH, CDR2 LQKENI. The V gene end was trimmed by 0 bases and the J gene end by 6 bases; junction bases not matched to a gene: 9.

The chain employs TRBV6-5 and TRBJ1-2; no firm D call. CDR1 MNHEY and CDR2 SVGAGI come from the germline V gene. The CDR3 is 12 residues long. The ends were cut back, 8 bases at V and 0 bases at J, with 7 bases in the middle. CDR3 nucleotides: TGTGCCAGCGCCAAGTCTAACTATGGCTACACCTTC. Amino acid sequence: CASAKSNYGYTF.

This clone has just a few counts. The CDR3 DNA reads as TGCGCCAGCAGCTTGGAAACCCCGACAGGGGTCTATGGCTACACCTTC. Translating gives CASSLETPTGVYGYTF. This chain connects TRBV5-1 to TRBJ1-2, with 8 bases that match TRBD1. Per the germline V gene, CDR1 is SGHRS and CDR2 is YFSETQ. V was pared by 0 bases and J by 4 bases, with 8 bases of the junction left unmatched. The CDR3 totals 16 residues. The entire variable domain, with the rest obtained from reference TRBV5-1 and TRBJ1-2, is as follows: KAGVTQTPRYLIKTRGQQVTLSCSPISGHRSVSWYQQTPGQGLQFLFEYFSETQRNKGNFPGRFSGRQFSNSRSEMNVSTLELGDSALYLCASSLETPTGVYGYTFGSGTRLTVV.

The chain recombines TRBV7-2 with TRBJ1-1; no clear D. Germline CDR1 is SGHTA and CDR2 is FQGNSA. Between the trimmed V and J ends, which lost 4 bases and 0 bases, there was a span of 9 bases. There are 14 residues in the CDR3. This chain's CDR3 is CASSSVAVNTEAFF. DNA of the CDR3: TGTGCCAGCAGCTCAGTGGCTGTGAACACTGAAGCTTTCTTT. The entire variable domain, with the rest obtained from reference TRBV7-2 and TRBJ1-1, is as follows: GAGVSQSPSNKVTEKGKDVELRCDPISGHTALYWYRQSLGQGLEFLIYFQGNSAPDKSGLPSDRFSAERTGGSVSTLTIQRTQQEDSAVYLCASSSVAVNTEAFFGQGTRLTVV.